These 27 T cell receptor beta chains were all obtained from the same sample, sequenced in a study of cytomegalovirus exposure and HLA in healthy donors. The PCR made use of 60 Vbeta and 13 Jbeta primers. Measured with immunoSEQ multiplex PCR; TCRdb has only the in-frame clones, and not every one. The sample holds 100,000 to 150,000 clones; about 80% are singletons and the top ten take 2.5% to 3.5%. Sequencing input: PBMCs. All receptors derive from a woman in her forties or fifties in good health and CMV-seronegative.

This clone was seen only a few times. V gene TRBV27 combines with J gene TRBJ2-3; 9 positions agree with TRBD2. V lost 5 bases and J lost 0; bases outside the gene matches: 9. Germline CDR1 and CDR2: MNHEY and SMNVEV (reference sequence). The CDR3 consists of 17 residues. The CDR3 DNA sequence: TGTGCCAGCAGTAAAAGAGCGGGAGGCACTAGCACAGATACGCAGTATTTT. As protein: CASSKRAGGTSTDTQYF.

V gene TRBV4-3 combines with J gene TRBJ2-2, with a possible D match to TRBD2 (5 bases). The CDR3 spans 16 residues. The germline CDR1 and CDR2 sequences are LGHNA and YSLEER. V dropped 0 bases and J dropped 5 bases, with 13 bases sitting between them. The CDR3 reads CASSQEYGIGTGELFF. CDR3 nucleotides: TGCGCCAGCAGCCAAGAATACGGGATTGGGACCGGGGAGCTGTTTTTT.

The V and J genes are TRBV4-3 and TRBJ2-5; D remains ambiguous. The DNA end favors TRBJ2-7, so the J call may be wrong. The CDR3 runs to 15 residues. CDR1 is LGHNA, CDR2 YSLEER, per germline. The CDR3 reads CASSQDPGGAYEQYF. DNA of the CDR3: TGCGCCAGCAGCCAAGACCCGGGTGGGGCCTACGAGCAGTACTTC.

The rearrangement joins TRBV10-3 to TRBJ1-5; TRBD1 matches 7 bases. The CDR3 loop spans 13 amino acids. Trimming took 6 bases from V and 7 from J; bases not matched to a gene: 6. Germline-derived CDR1 and CDR2 are ENHRY and SYGVKD. The CDR3 protein is CAISDRAEQPQHF. Here the CDR3 DNA reads TGTGCCATCAGCGACAGGGCGGAACAGCCCCAGCATTTT.

The chain is built from TRBV13 and TRBJ1-5; D unresolved. CDR3 length equals 12 residues. V lost 5 bases to trimming and J lost 4 bases, with 6 bases between them. Looked up from germline, CDR1 is PRHDT and CDR2 is FYEKMQ (reference sequence). The DNA for the CDR3 is TGTGCCAGCAGCACCAGGAATCAGCCCCAGCATTTT. It is translated as CASSTRNQPQHF.

The CDR3 sequence: CATSRETVIYEQYF. As DNA, the CDR3 is TGTGCCACCAGCAGAGAAACAGTTATATACGAGCAGTACTTC. The J gene is TRBJ2-7, the V gene TRBV15; no clear D. Trimming cost V 0 bases and J 4 bases, with 10 bases left between them. Looked up from germline, CDR1 is LNHNV and CDR2 is YYDKDF (reference sequence). The CDR3 runs 14 residues.

This chain connects TRBV7-2 to TRBJ1-2; no definite D call. Germline V CDR1 and CDR2: SGHTA, FQGNSA. The V and J ends lost 1 base and 7 bases respectively, with 10 bases between them. This CDR3 comprises 13 residues. CDR3: CASSLGVGSGYTF. The CDR3 nucleotides are TGTGCCAGCAGCTTAGGGGTCGGGTCTGGCTACACCTTC.

The chain uses TRBV5-4 and TRBJ2-5, with TRBD1 identical over 8 bases. The CDR3 sequence is 16 residues long. Trimming at V came to 0 bases and at J to 5 bases, leaving 9 bases not matched to a gene. CDR1 SGHNT and CDR2 YYREEE come from the germline V gene (reference sequence). CDR3 loop: CASSLAYTTGGETQYF. The CDR3 bases are TGTGCCAGCAGCTTGGCCTATACCACAGGGGGGGAGACCCAGTACTTC.

The V and J genes are TRBV11-2 and TRBJ1-4; the D is unclear. The length of the CDR3 is 12 residues. The V and J ends lost 3 bases and 8 bases respectively, with 7 bases between them. Germline V gene sequence: CDR1 SGHAT, CDR2 FQNNGV. CDR3 nucleotide sequence: TGTGCCAGCAGCTTCGGAGGGGAAAAACTGTTTTTT. Its translation is CASSFGGEKLFF.

The gene calls are TRBV28 and TRBJ2-7; D unresolved. V was pared by 6 bases and J by 2 bases, with 23 bases between. Germline loops: CDR1 MDHEN, CDR2 SYDVKM. CDR3 length: 17 residues. The CDR3 spells CASSSTRTVWSPYEQYF. As DNA, the CDR3 is TGTGCCAGCAGCTCAACTCGAACAGTTTGGTCACCCTACGAGCAGTACTTC.

J is TRBJ1-4 and V is TRBV6-5; 7 positions agree with TRBD1. The J segment lost 5 bases and the V segment lost 4 bases, leaving 7 bases of the junction unmatched. The CDR3 sequence is 15 residues long. In germline, CDR1 is MNHEY, CDR2 SVGAGI. CDR3: CASSLTGARNEKLFF. For the CDR3, the DNA is TGTGCCAGCAGTTTAACAGGGGCCAGAAATGAAAAACTGTTTTTT.

The chain has TRBV5-5 and TRBJ2-5; D is unclear. Germline V gives CDR1 SGHKS, CDR2 YYEKEE (reference sequence). Trimming took 0 bases from V and 3 from J, leaving 6 bases between them. The CDR3 is made up of 13 amino acids. The CDR3 DNA reads TGTGCCAGCAGCTTGGCTTTTAAAGAGACCCAGTACTTC. Its protein is CASSLAFKETQYF. The full variable domain, in which reference TRBV5-5 and TRBJ2-5 provide the parts outside the CDR3, is DAGVTQSPTHLIKTRGQQVTLRCSPISGHKSVSWYQQVLGQGPQFIFQYYEKEERGRGNFPDRFSARQFPNYSSELNVNALLLGDSALYLCASSLAFKETQYFGPGTRLLVL.

The chain recombines TRBV7-2 with TRBJ2-5; D is possibly TRBD1 (5 bases). The V end was cut by 0 bases, the J end by 3 bases, with 20 bases between. The CDR3 has 18 amino acids. The germline CDR1 and CDR2 sequences are SGHTA and FQGNSA. CDR3 amino acids: CASSLAFAGKRSKETQYF. The CDR3 nucleotides are TGTGCCAGCAGCTTAGCCTTCGCAGGGAAGAGAAGTAAAGAGACCCAGTACTTC. The whole variable domain, remainder taken from reference TRBV7-2 and TRBJ2-5, is GAGVSQSPSNKVTEKGKDVELRCDPISGHTALYWYRQSLGQGLEFLIYFQGNSAPDKSGLPSDRFSAERTGGSVSTLTIQRTQQEDSAVYLCASSLAFAGKRSKETQYFGPGTRLLVL.

The V call is TRBV30, the J call TRBJ1-2; 8 nucleotides line up with TRBD1. J gave up 8 bases and V 0 bases, and 5 bases lay outside the gene matches. CDR1 GTSNPN and CDR2 SVGIG come from the germline V gene (reference sequence). The CDR3 length is 13 residues. CDR3 sequence (DNA): TGTGCCTGGAGTGTGTTTGGACAGGGCGGCTACACCTTC. Translated, it gives CAWSVFGQGGYTF.

The gene calls are TRBV7-2 and TRBJ2-1; 12 bases map to TRBD2. The junction had 5 bases not matched to a gene; V was cut back by 1 base and J by 4 bases. Germline CDR1 reads SGHTA; CDR2 reads FQGNSA. The CDR3 is made up of 17 amino acids. CDR3 protein: CASSLDGTSGRYNEQFF. CDR3 in DNA: TGTGCCAGCAGCTTAGACGGGACTAGCGGGCGTTACAATGAGCAGTTCTTC.

The chain joins TRBV25-1 to TRBJ1-3; 7 bases line up with TRBD1. The V gene's germline CDR1 is MGHDK and CDR2 SYGVNS. Germline trimming cut 3 bases from V and 2 bases from J; bases unmatched to any gene: 7. The CDR3 runs to 16 residues. The CDR3 reads CASSETGRRAGNTIYF. CDR3 nucleotides: TGTGCCAGCAGTGAGACAGGGAGAAGGGCTGGAAACACCATATATTTT.

The chain has TRBV19 and TRBJ2-5; D is possibly TRBD1 (6 bases). Per germline, CDR1 LNHDA and CDR2 SQIVND (reference sequence). CDR3 length: 13 residues. Trimming left V 6 bases short and J 3 bases short, with 11 bases between. Here the CDR3 DNA reads TGTGCCAGTAGGGACAGAGGGAAAGAGACCCAGTACTTC. Protein product: CASRDRGKETQYF.

This CDR3 reads CASSYRDFYEQYF. CDR3 DNA: TGTGCCAGCAGTTATCGGGATTTTTACGAGCAGTACTTC. The chain carries TRBV28 and TRBJ2-7; a possible D gene is TRBD2 (5 bases). Germline CDR1 MDHEN, CDR2 SYDVKM. V was pared by 4 bases and J by 4 bases, with 11 bases between. The CDR3 is made up of 13 amino acids.

The V and J genes are TRBV27 and TRBJ2-7; 13 nucleotides agree with TRBD2. This CDR3 comprises 18 residues. Germline CDR1 MNHEY, CDR2 SMNVEV (reference sequence). Germline trimming cut 5 bases from V and 0 bases from J; bases unmatched to any gene: 10. CDR3 DNA: TGTGCCAGCAGTCCAGGGGGACTAGCGGGACCTAGCTCCTACGAGCAGTACTTC. Its translation is CASSPGGLAGPSSYEQYF.

CDR3 region: CASSLYGTTDNEQFF. CDR3 coding DNA: TGTGCCAGCAGCTTATACGGGACTACAGACAATGAGCAGTTCTTC. The chain uses TRBV7-8 and TRBJ2-1, with 7 nucleotides matching TRBD2. The CDR3 consists of 15 residues. The ends lost 2 bases at V and 5 bases at J; junction bases unmatched: 6. CDR1 is SGHVS and CDR2 is FQNEAQ in the germline V gene.

This clone was counted once. The chain has TRBV7-3 and TRBJ2-3; TRBD2 agrees at 10 bases. After removal of 5 bases from V and 1 base from J, the junction contained 3 bases not matched to a gene. Per germline, CDR1 SGHTA and CDR2 FQGTGA. The CDR3 runs 15 residues. Here the CDR3 reads CASSASGRGTDTQYF. CDR3 nucleotide sequence: TGTGCCAGCAGCGCTAGCGGGAGAGGCACAGATACGCAGTATTTT.

There are a few counts of this clone. This chain joins TRBV2 and TRBJ1-2, with a weak D call TRBD1 (5 bases). V lost 7 bases to trimming and J lost 7 bases, with 22 bases between them. Germline CDR1 and CDR2: SNHLY and FYNNEI. This CDR3 comprises 15 residues. The CDR3 coding sequence is TGTGCCAGCAATCTTGGGGCCTTACTAAACCTTGGCTACACCTTC. Encoded protein: CASNLGALLNLGYTF.

The CDR3 is CASSSSGTGELFF. DNA of the CDR3: TGTGCCAGCAGTTCTAGCGGGACCGGGGAGCTGTTTTTT. The genes are TRBV2 and TRBJ2-2, with 8 nucleotides matching TRBD2. V lost 5 bases, J lost 5 bases, and 1 base stayed unmatched. The CDR3 contains 13 residues. Germline CDR1 reads SNHLY; CDR2 reads FYNNEI.

The genes are TRBV4-1 and TRBJ1-1; D gene unclear. CDR1 and CDR2 from the germline V gene are MGHRA and YSYEKL. The CDR3 covers 13 residues. With 0 bases removed from V and 5 bases from J, the gap between germline ends came to 7 bases. CDR3 nucleotides: TGCGCCAGCAGCCAAGATAGATGGACTGAAGCTTTCTTT. The encoded protein is CASSQDRWTEAFF.

This clone was counted a few times. The V gene is TRBV6-5, the J gene TRBJ1-3, with D uncertain. V was pared by 8 bases and J by 0 bases, with 11 bases between. Germline V gene sequence: CDR1 MNHEY, CDR2 SVGAGI. The CDR3 is 14 residues long. The CDR3 here is CASYAKASGNTIYF. CDR3 DNA sequence: TGTGCCAGCTACGCCAAAGCCTCTGGAAACACCATATATTTT.

This clone is a singleton in its sample. The chain recombines TRBV30 with TRBJ1-1, with D hard to call. The CDR3 has 13 residues. V dropped 4 bases and J dropped 1 base, with 10 bases sitting between them. Germline V gene data show CDR1 as GTSNPN and CDR2 as SVGIG (reference sequence). CDR3 region: CAWIDGWNTEAFF. DNA for the CDR3: TGTGCCTGGATAGACGGGTGGAACACTGAAGCTTTCTTT.

The J gene is TRBJ2-3, the V gene TRBV2; TRBD1 matches 7 bases. This CDR3 has 12 residues. Germline V gene data show CDR1 as SNHLY and CDR2 as FYNNEI. V gave up 8 bases and J gave up 1 base; unmatched junction bases: 0. The CDR3 region is CASGTGTDTQYF. CDR3 bases: TGTGCCAGCGGGACAGGCACAGATACGCAGTATTTT.